Listed below are T cell receptor beta chains from one sample, sequenced in a study of graft-versus-host responses after intestinal transplantation. Repertoires were generated with immunoSEQ multiplex PCR, while TCRdb's copy carries only in-frame clones and drops some. Seen here are approximately 60,000 clones, 85% to 95% observed once, and the top ten hold roughly 1.6%. Antigens of these TCRs are unknown. Sequenced material: unstimulated CD8+ T cells sorted from spleen or lymph node cells, taken before transplant. The receptors come from a human donor who was the organ donor for an intestinal transplant. CDR3s include the opening cysteine and the closing phenylalanine or tryptophan. D genes are given only for firm matches. Not every row has a clone size; where given, it reads once, few, many or a size class.

>TRBJ1-1|-|-|TRBV9
CASSVGGVNTEAFF
TGTGCCAGCAGCGTAGGGGGAGTGAACACTGAAGCTTTCTTT
>TRBJ2-1|TRBD1|-|TRBV15
CATSRDQGVDNEQFF
TGTGCCACCAGCAGAGATCAGGGGGTGGACAATGAGCAGTTCTTC
>TRBJ1-2|TRBD1|-|TRBV6-5
CASSYRTGGGCYTF
TGTGCCAGCAGTTACCGAACAGGGGGGGGATGCTACACCTTC
>TRBJ2-7|TRBD2|-|TRBV2
CASSPGLEIYEQYF
TGTGCCAGTTCGCCGGGACTAGAGATCTACGAGCAGTACTTC
>TRBJ1-2|-|-|TRBV19
CASSMTGDGYTF
TGTGCCAGTAGTATGACAGGTGACGGCTACACCTTC
>TRBJ2-7|TRBD2|-|TRBV27
CASGPSSGMAYEQYF
TGTGCCAGCGGACCTTCTAGCGGGATGGCCTACGAGCAGTACTTC
>TRBJ1-5|-|-|TRBV9
CASSVAGSQPQHF
TGTGCCAGCAGCGTAGCCGGGAGTCAGCCCCAGCATTTT
>TRBJ2-5|-|-|TRBV28
CASSFSAGQSNRRETQYF
TGTGCCAGCAGTTTCTCGGCGGGACAGTCCAACAGGCGGGAGACCCAGTACTTC
>TRBJ2-1|TRBD2|-|TRBV4-2
CASSQDSSGRWNEQFF
TGTGCCAGCAGCCAAGATAGTAGCGGGAGATGGAATGAGCAGTTCTTC
>TRBJ1-5|-|once|TRBV9
CASSGAYSNQPQHF
TGTGCCAGCAGCGGGGCTTATAGCAATCAGCCCCAGCATTTT
>TRBJ1-2|-|once|TRBV27
CASSPPEQGFSYGYTF
TGTGCCAGCAGTCCCCCCGAACAGGGTTTTTCGTATGGCTACACCTTC
>TRBJ2-2|TRBD2|few|TRBV13
CASSSTLAGRTGELFF
TGTGCCAGCAGCTCAACTCTAGCGGGGAGGACCGGGGAGCTGTTTTTT
>TRBJ2-7|-|-|TRBV6-5
CASSYRLATPSYEQYF
TGTGCCAGCAGTTACAGGCTAGCGACACCCTCCTACGAGCAGTACTTC
>TRBJ2-7|-|-|TRBV4-2
CASSQEILPAIPLSEQYF
TGTGCCAGCAGCCAAGAAATATTGCCCGCTATCCCTCTATCCGAGCAGTACTTC
>TRBJ2-5|-|-|TRBV21-1
CASSKEIWQGGQETQYF
TGTGCCAGCAGCAAAGAAATTTGGCAGGGAGGCCAAGAGACCCAGTACTTC
>TRBJ1-1|-|-|TRBV11-2
CASEKPPGTEAFF
TGTGCCAGCGAAAAGCCGCCGGGCACTGAAGCTTTCTTT
>TRBJ1-1|-|-|TRBV4-1
CASSQGAVSEAFF
TGCGCCAGCAGCCAAGGGGCAGTCTCTGAAGCTTTCTTT
>TRBJ1-5|TRBD1|-|TRBV5-6
CASTLGLRGHNQPQHF
TGTGCCAGCACCTTGGGTCTCAGGGGGCACAATCAGCCCCAGCATTTT
>TRBJ1-1|-|-|TRBV28
CASSPNLQGVEAFF
TGTGCCAGCAGCCCCAACCTACAGGGAGTAGAAGCTTTCTTT
>TRBJ2-3|-|-|TRBV7-6
CASSFHTLRGDTQYF
TGTGCCAGCAGCTTCCACACTCTAAGGGGGGATACGCAGTATTTT
>TRBJ1-2|TRBD1|-|TRBV6-6
CASSYLGQGPSYTF
TGTGCCAGCAGTTACTTGGGACAGGGTCCCAGCTACACCTTC
>TRBJ2-7|-|-|TRBV7-9
CASSPTASYEQYF
TGTGCCAGCAGTCCGACAGCCTCCTACGAGCAGTACTTC
>TRBJ2-6|TRBD2|once|TRBV2
CASCVLAGANVLTF
TGTGCCAGCTGTGTGCTAGCGGGAGCTAACGTCCTGACTTTC
>TRBJ1-2|-|-|TRBV9
CASSPPGGSDAGYTF
TGTGCCAGCAGCCCCCCGGGCGGGTCGGATGCTGGCTACACCTTC
>TRBJ1-2|-|-|TRBV5-1
CASSDNSASYYGYTF
TGCGCCAGCAGCGACAATTCCGCCAGCTACTATGGCTACACCTTC
>TRBJ1-3|-|-|TRBV29-1
CSVTGIENTIYF
TGCAGCGTTACAGGGATAGAAAACACCATATATTTT
>TRBJ2-4|-|-|TRBV4-2
CASSLTELKNIQYF
TGTGCCAGCAGCCTCACAGAACTCAAAAACATTCAGTACTTC
>TRBJ2-7|TRBD1|few|TRBV6-1
CASGREGQGSYEQYF
TGTGCCAGCGGCCGAGAAGGACAGGGCTCCTACGAGCAGTACTTC
>TRBJ2-1|-|-|TRBV4-1
CASSPEAAYEQFF
TGCGCCAGCAGCCCCGAAGCGGCTTATGAGCAGTTCTTC
>TRBJ1-5|-|-|TRBV6-5
CASSFYRALQPQHF
TGTGCCAGCAGTTTCTACAGGGCGCTTCAGCCCCAGCATTTT
>TRBJ2-2|-|few|TRBV6-4
CASSDSAESTGELFF
TGTGCCAGCAGTGACTCGGCTGAATCCACCGGGGAGCTGTTTTTT
>TRBJ2-1|-|-|TRBV10-3
CAIKGGPPYNEQFF
TGTGCCATCAAGGGCGGGCCTCCCTACAATGAGCAGTTCTTC
>TRBJ2-3|-|-|TRBV7-8
CASSLAGGGMQYF
TGTGCCAGCAGCTTAGCCGGAGGGGGCATGCAGTATTTT
>TRBJ1-3|-|-|TRBV21-1
CASSKGGRGKIGASRSGNTIYF
TGTGCCAGCAGCAAAGGAGGTAGGGGGAAAATAGGGGCTTCCCGCTCTGGAAACACCATATATTTT
>TRBJ2-1|TRBD2|-|TRBV6-5
CASSPGLAGAHEQFF
TGTGCCAGCAGTCCTGGACTAGCGGGAGCCCATGAGCAGTTCTTC
>TRBJ1-5|-|-|TRBV30
CAWSSESLQPQHF
TGTGCCTGGTCCAGCGAATCTCTCCAGCCCCAGCATTTT
>TRBJ1-1|TRBD1|-|TRBV19
CASSRPRDRGGTEAFF
TGTGCCAGTAGCCGACCCAGAGACAGGGGCGGCACTGAAGCTTTCTTT
>TRBJ2-3|-|-|TRBV29-1
CSADSADTQYF
TGCAGCGCTGATTCCGCAGATACGCAGTATTTT
>TRBJ2-1|-|-|TRBV25-1
CASGGVSSYNEQFF
TGTGCCAGTGGGGGCGTCAGCTCCTACAATGAGCAGTTCTTC
>TRBJ2-2|-|-|TRBV6-5
CASSYSRVYTGELFF
TGTGCCAGCAGTTACTCGCGGGTTTACACCGGGGAGCTGTTTTTT
>TRBJ1-4|-|-|TRBV28
CASTRPSLGVSATNEKLFF
TGTGCCAGCACCCGCCCCTCGCTAGGGGTATCCGCAACTAATGAAAAACTGTTTTTT
>TRBJ2-1|TRBD1|-|TRBV28
CASSLTLTGGDYNEQFF
TGTGCCAGCAGTTTAACCTTGACAGGGGGGGACTACAATGAGCAGTTCTTC
>TRBJ1-5|TRBD1|-|TRBV5-6
CASSSGTGVQPQHF
TGTGCCAGCAGCTCCGGGACAGGGGTTCAGCCCCAGCATTTT
>TRBJ2-7|-|-|TRBV7-2
CASSIDSTYEQYF
TGTGCCAGCAGCATAGACAGCACCTACGAGCAGTACTTC
>TRBJ2-2|-|-|TRBV18
CASSPVTAGANTGELFF
TGTGCCAGCTCACCAGTAACGGCTGGAGCGAACACCGGGGAGCTGTTTTTT
>TRBJ2-3|TRBD1|-|TRBV28
CASSWGTGGPDTQYF
TGTGCCAGCAGTTGGGGAACAGGGGGCCCAGATACGCAGTATTTT
>TRBJ2-7|-|-|TRBV19
CASSIVGSSYEQYF
TGTGCCAGTAGTATAGTTGGCAGCTCCTACGAGCAGTACTTC
>TRBJ2-7|TRBD2|-|TRBV7-9
CASSASGEYEQYF
TGTGCCAGCAGCGCTAGCGGGGAATACGAGCAGTACTTC
>TRBJ2-7|-|-|TRBV6-5
CASSYGQVGEQYF
TGTGCCAGCAGTTACGGGCAGGTGGGCGAGCAGTACTTC
>TRBJ2-3|TRBD2|-|TRBV5-6
CASSPLGLVTTDTQYF
TGTGCCAGCAGCCCATTAGGACTAGTTACGACAGATACGCAGTATTTT
>TRBJ1-4|TRBD1|-|TRBV25-1
CASSDPGQPKEKLFF
TGTGCCAGCAGTGACCCGGGACAGCCAAAGGAAAAACTGTTTTTT
>TRBJ2-5|TRBD2|-|TRBV15
CATSRAGGRETQYF
TGTGCCACCAGCAGAGCCGGGGGGAGAGAGACCCAGTACTTC
>TRBJ1-2|TRBD1|-|TRBV28
CASSSGQEAIYGYTF
TGTGCCAGCAGTTCCGGACAGGAAGCCATCTATGGCTACACCTTC
>TRBJ1-5|-|-|TRBV27
CASSLRDNQPQHF
TGTGCCAGCAGCCTCAGGGACAATCAGCCCCAGCATTTT
>TRBJ1-3|-|-|TRBV23-1
CAPGNTIYF
TGCGCGCCCGGGAACACCATATATTTT
>TRBJ2-7|TRBD1|-|TRBV7-9
CASSPRGQGGEQYF
TGTGCCAGCAGCCCAAGGGGACAGGGAGGGGAGCAGTACTTC
>TRBJ2-1|-|-|TRBV4-2
CASSQEGGGGSSYNEQFF
TGTGCCAGCAGCCAAGAGGGGGGGGGCGGGAGCTCCTACAATGAGCAGTTCTTC
>TRBJ2-1|-|-|TRBV9
CASSVAGDSYNEQFF
TGTGCCAGCAGCGTAGCGGGAGATTCGTACAATGAGCAGTTCTTC
>TRBJ1-2|TRBD1|once|TRBV19
CASWTGRFGYTF
TGTGCCAGTTGGACAGGGAGATTTGGCTACACCTTC
>TRBJ2-3|TRBD1|-|TRBV4-1
CASSQDWDRIMRASSTDTQYF
TGCGCCAGCAGCCAAGATTGGGACAGGATCATGCGGGCCTCTAGCACAGATACGCAGTATTTT